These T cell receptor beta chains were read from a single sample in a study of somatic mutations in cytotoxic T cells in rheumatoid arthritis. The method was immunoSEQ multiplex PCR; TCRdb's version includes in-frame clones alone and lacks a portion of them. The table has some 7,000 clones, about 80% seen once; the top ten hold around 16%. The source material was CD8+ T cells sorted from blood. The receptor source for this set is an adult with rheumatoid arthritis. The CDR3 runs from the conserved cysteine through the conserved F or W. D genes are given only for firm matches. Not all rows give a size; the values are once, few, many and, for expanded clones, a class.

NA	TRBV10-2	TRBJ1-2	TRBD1	TGCGCCAGCAGTGAGCGCGTGACAGGGGGCGAAGCTAACTATGGCTACACCTTC	CASSERVTGGEANYGYTF
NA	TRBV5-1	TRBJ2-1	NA	TGCGCCAGCAGCGCCACAGGGCCTTCCGCCTACAATGAGCAGTTCTTC	CASSATGPSAYNEQFF
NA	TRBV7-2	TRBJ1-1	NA	TGTGCCAGCAGCTTACCCAGTTTTTCAGGTACTGAAGCTTTCTTT	CASSLPSFSGTEAFF
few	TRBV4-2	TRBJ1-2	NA	TGTGCCAGCAGCGCAGGGGGCTACACCTTC	CASSAGGYTF
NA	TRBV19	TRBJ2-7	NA	TGTGCCAGTACTAGTGGCAGGGGCTCCTACGAGCAGTACTTC	CASTSGRGSYEQYF
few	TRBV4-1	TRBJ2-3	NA	TGCGCCAGCAGCGGACGAATTTTCACAGATACGCAGTATTTT	CASSGRIFTDTQYF
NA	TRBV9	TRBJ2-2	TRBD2	TGTGCCAGCAGCGTCCCGTCTAGGGGACTAGCTAACACCGGGGAGCTGTTTTTT	CASSVPSRGLANTGELFF
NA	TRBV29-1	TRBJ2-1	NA	TGCAGCGTTGTTGACAGCATAAGGGGGGGGTATGAGCAGTTCTTC	CSVVDSIRGGYEQFF
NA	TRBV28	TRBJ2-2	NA	TGTGCCAGCAGACGCAATCGCTTAAACACCGGGGAGCTGTTTTTT	CASRRNRLNTGELFF
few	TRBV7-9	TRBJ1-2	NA	TGTGCCAGCAGCTTAGGGCAGTATGGCTACACCTTC	CASSLGQYGYTF
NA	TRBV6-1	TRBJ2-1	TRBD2	TGTGCCAGCAGTGGCTCCCTGCTAGCGGGAGGGCTTAATGAGCAGTTCTTC	CASSGSLLAGGLNEQFF
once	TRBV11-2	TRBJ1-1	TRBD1	TGTGCCAGCAGCTTAACCGCCAGGGGGTTGAACACTGAAGCTTTCTTT	CASSLTARGLNTEAFF
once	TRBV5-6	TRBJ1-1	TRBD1	TGTGCCAGCAGCTTGGTGGCGGGCAGGGGGTTGTTCACTGAAGCTTTCTTT	CASSLVAGRGLFTEAFF
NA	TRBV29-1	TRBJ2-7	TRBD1	TGCAGCGTTGAAGCCCGGGGACAGGGATTCCTCTTC	CSVEARGQGFLF
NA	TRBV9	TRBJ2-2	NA	TGTGCCAGCAGCGCCTCGTGGGGGTCGAACACCGGGGAGCTGTTTTTT	CASSASWGSNTGELFF
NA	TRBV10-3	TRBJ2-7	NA	TGTGCCATCAGTGAGTCGGAGGGGGAGTACGAGCAGTACTTC	CAISESEGEYEQYF
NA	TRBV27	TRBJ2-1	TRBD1	TGTGCCAGCAGGGGGGACAGGCCCTTGGATGAGCAGTTCTTC	CASRGDRPLDEQFF
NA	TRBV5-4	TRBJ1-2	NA	TGTGCCAGCAGCTTGAGGGGGATTTATGGCTACACCTTC	CASSLRGIYGYTF
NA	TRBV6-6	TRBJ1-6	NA	TGTGCCAGCAGTTACTCGACGTTTTCACCCCTCCACTTT	CASSYSTFSPLHF
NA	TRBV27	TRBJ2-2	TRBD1	TGTGCCACCAAACAGGGGAGCACCGGGGAGCTGTTTTTT	CATKQGSTGELFF
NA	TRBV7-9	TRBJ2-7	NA	TGTGCCAGCAGCGGCGGCGGGGTCAACGAGCAGTACTTC	CASSGGGVNEQYF
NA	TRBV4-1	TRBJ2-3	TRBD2	TGCGCCAGCAGCCTACGGCCAGCGGCGGGAGGGCCGACAGATACGCAGTATTTT	CASSLRPAAGGPTDTQYF
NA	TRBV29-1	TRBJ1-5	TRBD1	TGCAGCGTTGTGCTCTCCGGGCCAGGGGGATATCAGCCCCAGCATTTT	CSVVLSGPGGYQPQHF
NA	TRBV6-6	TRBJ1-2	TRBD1	TGTGCCAGCAGTTACTTTGCCGGGACAGGGGATGGCTACACCTTC	CASSYFAGTGDGYTF
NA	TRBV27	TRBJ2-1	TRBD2	TGTGCCAGCAGTCTGGGACTAGCGGCGTACAATGAGCAGTTCTTC	CASSLGLAAYNEQFF
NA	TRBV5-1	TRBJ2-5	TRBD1	TGCGCCAGCAGCTGGAGGGACAGGGGGCTTGGGGAGACCCAGTACTTC	CASSWRDRGLGETQYF
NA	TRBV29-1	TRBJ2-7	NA	TGCAGCGTTATAGGCAGGGGTGACGAGCAGTACTTC	CSVIGRGDEQYF
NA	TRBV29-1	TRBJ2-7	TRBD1	TGCAGCGTTCTGGCGGAGAGGGGGCCAGGATACGAGCAGTACTTC	CSVLAERGPGYEQYF
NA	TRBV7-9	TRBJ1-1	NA	TGTGCCAGCAGCCCGGTAGGTGGAGGGCAAGCTTTCTTT	CASSPVGGGQAFF
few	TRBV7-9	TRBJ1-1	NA	TGTGCCAGCAGCTTAGGATATTGGGGCGACACTGAAGCTTTCTTT	CASSLGYWGDTEAFF
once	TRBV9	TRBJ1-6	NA	TGTGCCAGCAGCGTAGTAAGAACAGGGTGGAATGCCCGAGTACCCTATAATTCACCCCTCCACTTT	CASSVVRTGWNARVPYNSPLHF
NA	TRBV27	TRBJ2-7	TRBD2	TGTGCCAGCAGTGATAGCGGGGGATACTACGAGCAGTACTTC	CASSDSGGYYEQYF
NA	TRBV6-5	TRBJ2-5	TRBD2	TGTGCCAGCAGTTTTACTAGCGGGGGTTCCCTAGAGACCCAGTACTTC	CASSFTSGGSLETQYF
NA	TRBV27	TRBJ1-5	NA	TGTGCCAGCAGCACGGGATTCAATCAGCCCCAGCATTTT	CASSTGFNQPQHF
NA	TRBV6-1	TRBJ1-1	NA	TGTGCCAGCAGTGACCAGGCCTGGGGCACTGAAGCTTTCTTT	CASSDQAWGTEAFF
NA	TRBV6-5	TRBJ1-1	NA	TGTGCCAGCAGTCTGACGGTCGACACTGAAGCTTTCTTT	CASSLTVDTEAFF
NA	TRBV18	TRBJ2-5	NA	TGTGCCAGCTCAGACCAAGAGACCCAGTACTTC	CASSDQETQYF
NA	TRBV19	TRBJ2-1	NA	TGTGCCAGTAGTCCGTCTAGTTCCTACAATGAGCAGTTCTTC	CASSPSSSYNEQFF
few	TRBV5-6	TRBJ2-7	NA	TGTGCCAGCAGCTTGGCCCTTCCATACGAGCAGTACTTC	CASSLALPYEQYF
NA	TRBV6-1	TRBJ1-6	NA	TGTGCCAGCAGGACCTCCTATAATTCACCCCTCCACTTT	CASRTSYNSPLHF
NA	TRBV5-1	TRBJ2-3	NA	TGCGCCAGCAGCTTTGGCGGGGGCGACACAGATACGCAGTATTTT	CASSFGGGDTDTQYF
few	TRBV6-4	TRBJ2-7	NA	TGTGCCAGCACCCCTACGGACCGCCGTCCCTACGAGCAGTACTTC	CASTPTDRRPYEQYF
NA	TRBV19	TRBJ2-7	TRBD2	TGTGCCAGTAGTATAGCGGGGGGGACCTACGAGCAGTACTTC	CASSIAGGTYEQYF
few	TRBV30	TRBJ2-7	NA	TGTGCCTGGAGTGTAAGCAACGAGCAGTACTTC	CAWSVSNEQYF
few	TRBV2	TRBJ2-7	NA	TGTGCCGGACTTCGTGGCGGGGTTCGAACGGCCTACGAGCAGTACTTC	CAGLRGGVRTAYEQYF
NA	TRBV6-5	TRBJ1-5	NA	TGTGCCAGCAGTTACGGAGGATCCAATCAGCCCCAGCATTTT	CASSYGGSNQPQHF
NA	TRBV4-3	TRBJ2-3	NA	TGCGCCAGCAGCCAAGATCGGTCAGATACGCAGTATTTT	CASSQDRSDTQYF
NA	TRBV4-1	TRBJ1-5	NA	TGCGCCAGCAGCCAAAGGGTGGCTCAGCCCCAGCATTTT	CASSQRVAQPQHF
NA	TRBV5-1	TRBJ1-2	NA	TGCGCCAGCAGCCCCCGGCGGCACGTTAACTATGGCTACACCTTC	CASSPRRHVNYGYTF
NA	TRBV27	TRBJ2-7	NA	TGTGCCAGCAGTCCGGGGACTGGGACAGACACCGGGCAGTACTTC	CASSPGTGTDTGQYF
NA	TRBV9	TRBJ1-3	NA	TGTGCCAGCAGCCCACGGGGCAGAGAAGGAAACACCATATATTTT	CASSPRGREGNTIYF
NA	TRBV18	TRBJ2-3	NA	TGTGCCAGCTGGGCGGACACAGATACGCAGTATTTT	CASWADTDTQYF
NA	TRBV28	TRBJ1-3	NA	TGTGCCAGCAGTTTTTATCCGGGAAACACCATATATTTT	CASSFYPGNTIYF
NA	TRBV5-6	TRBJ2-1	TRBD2	TGTGCCAGCAGCTTGGCAGCGGGAGGATTGTACAATGAGCAGTTCTTC	CASSLAAGGLYNEQFF
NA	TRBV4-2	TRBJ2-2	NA	TGTGCCAGCAGCCAAGAGACGGGAACCGGGGAGCTGTTTTTT	CASSQETGTGELFF
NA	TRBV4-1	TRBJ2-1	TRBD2	TGCGCCAGCAGCCAAGGCCACCCCCTAGCGGGAGTGGGCGGCTCCTACAATGAGCAGTTCTTC	CASSQGHPLAGVGGSYNEQFF
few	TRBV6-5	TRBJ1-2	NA	TGTGCCAGCAGTTACGTCGGGGGGGGCTACACCTTC	CASSYVGGGYTF